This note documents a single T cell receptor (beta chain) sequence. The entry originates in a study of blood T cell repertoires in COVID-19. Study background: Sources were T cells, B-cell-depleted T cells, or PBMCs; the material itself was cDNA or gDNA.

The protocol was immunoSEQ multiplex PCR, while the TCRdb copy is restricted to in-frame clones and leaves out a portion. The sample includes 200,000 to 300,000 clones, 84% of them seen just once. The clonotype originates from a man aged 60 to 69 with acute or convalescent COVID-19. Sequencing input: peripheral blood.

The CDR3 nucleotides are TGTGCCAGCAGTGAAGCTTGGACAGGGGGGGGCTATGGCTACACCTTC. Translated, it gives CASSEAWTGGGYGYTF. The gene calls are TRBV6-1 and TRBJ1-2; 10 positions agree with TRBD1. The germline V gene encodes CDR1 MNHNS and CDR2 SASEGT. The CDR3 contains 16 residues. Unmatched junction bases numbered 5, after V lost 0 bases and J lost 4 bases.